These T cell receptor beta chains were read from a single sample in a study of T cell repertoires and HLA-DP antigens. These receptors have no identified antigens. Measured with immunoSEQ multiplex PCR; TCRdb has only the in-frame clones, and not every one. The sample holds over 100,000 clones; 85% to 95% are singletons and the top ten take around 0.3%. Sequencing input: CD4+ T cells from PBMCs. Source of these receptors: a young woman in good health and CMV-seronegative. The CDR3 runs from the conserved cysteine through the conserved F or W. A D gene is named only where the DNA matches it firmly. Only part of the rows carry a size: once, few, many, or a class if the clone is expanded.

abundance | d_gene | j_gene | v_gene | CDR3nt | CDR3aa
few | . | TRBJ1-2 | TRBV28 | TGTGCCAGCAGTTGGAAAGGCTATGGCTACACCTTC | CASSWKGYGYTF
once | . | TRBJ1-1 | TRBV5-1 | TGCGCCACCAAGAATACAGGGCTGAACACTGAAGCTTTCTTT | CATKNTGLNTEAFF
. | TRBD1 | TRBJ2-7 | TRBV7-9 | TGTGCCAGCAGCTTATCCGAGACAGGGAACGCCGAGCAGTACTTC | CASSLSETGNAEQYF
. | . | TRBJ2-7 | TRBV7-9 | TGTGCCAGCAGCTCTCTTCTTTGGCAGTACTTC | CASSSLLWQYF
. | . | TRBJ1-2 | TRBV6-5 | TGTGCCAGCAGTGAACGGGTGCTCTATGGCTACACCTTC | CASSERVLYGYTF
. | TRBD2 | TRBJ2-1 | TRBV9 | TGTGCCAGCAGCGTAGCGACAGGTGAAGCGGGGGGTCTCAACAATGAGCAGTTCTTC | CASSVATGEAGGLNNEQFF
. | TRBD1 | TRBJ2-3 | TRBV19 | TGTGCCACCTTGACCGGGACAGGAGGGACAGATACGCAGTATTTT | CATLTGTGGTDTQYF
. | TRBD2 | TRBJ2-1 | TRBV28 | TGTGCCAGCAGCTCTACCGGGACTAGGGGAGGTGAGCAGTTCTTC | CASSSTGTRGGEQFF
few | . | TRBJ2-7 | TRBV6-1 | TGTGCCAGCAGTGAGGAACATTTCTACGAGCAGTACTTC | CASSEEHFYEQYF
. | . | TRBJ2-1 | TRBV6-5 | TGTGCCAGCAGTTACACTAGGTTTGGGCCGCAGTTCTTC | CASSYTRFGPQFF
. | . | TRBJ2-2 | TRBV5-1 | TGCGCCAGCAGCTTGGGGGCAGATCCCGGGGAGCTGTTTTTT | CASSLGADPGELFF
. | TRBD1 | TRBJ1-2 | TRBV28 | TGTGCCAGCAGTTTCCCGGACAGGGAAGGCTACACCTTC | CASSFPDREGYTF
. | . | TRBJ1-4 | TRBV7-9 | TGTGCCAGCAGCTTCCTTGGGGGGGATGAAAAACTGTTTTTT | CASSFLGGDEKLFF
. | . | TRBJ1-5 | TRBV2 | TGTGCCAGCAGTGACGGATATAGCAATCAGCCCCAGCATTTT | CASSDGYSNQPQHF
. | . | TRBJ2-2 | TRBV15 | TGTGCCACCAGCAGAGGAGGGTTGGCCGGGGAGCTGTTTTTT | CATSRGGLAGELFF
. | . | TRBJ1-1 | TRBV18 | TGTGCCAGCTCACCAACGGCGGGGTCTGAGAACACTGAAGCTTTCTTT | CASSPTAGSENTEAFF
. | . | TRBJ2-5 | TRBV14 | TGTGCCAGCAGCCTCCAAGAGACCCAGTACTTC | CASSLQETQYF
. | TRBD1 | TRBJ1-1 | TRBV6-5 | TGTGCCAGCAGTTCGACAGGGGCCGCTGCGACTGAAGCTTTCTTT | CASSSTGAAATEAFF
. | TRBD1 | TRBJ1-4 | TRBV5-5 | TGTGCCAGCAGCTTACGACAGGGCGGTAATGAAAAACTGTTTTTT | CASSLRQGGNEKLFF
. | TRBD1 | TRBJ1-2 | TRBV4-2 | TGTGCCAGCAGCTCAACGGGACAGCGAATCGACTATGGCTACACCTTC | CASSSTGQRIDYGYTF
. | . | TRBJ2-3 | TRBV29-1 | TGCAGCGTTGACGGAACTAGCACAGATACGCAGTATTTT | CSVDGTSTDTQYF
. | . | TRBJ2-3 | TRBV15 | TGTGCCACCAGCAGAGATAGCCCGGTGGATACGCAGTATTTT | CATSRDSPVDTQYF
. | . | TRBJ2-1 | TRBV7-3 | TGTGCCAGCAGTGTTACAGGGAGCTCCTACAATGAGCAGTTCTTC | CASSVTGSSYNEQFF
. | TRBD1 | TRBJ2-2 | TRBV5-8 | TGTGCCAGCAGCTTGGGGGACAGGGGCTGGACCGGGGAGCTGTTTTTT | CASSLGDRGWTGELFF
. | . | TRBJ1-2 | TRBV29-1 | TGCAGCGTTGAAGATCGGGGCAGAGACTATGGCTACACCTTC | CSVEDRGRDYGYTF
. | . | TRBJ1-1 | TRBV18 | TGTGCCAGCTCACCAAATTTGAACAGTATGAACACTGAAGCTTTCTTT | CASSPNLNSMNTEAFF
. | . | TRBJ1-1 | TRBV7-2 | TGTGCCAGCAGCGCCCCGAGGGCGTACACTGAAGCTTTCTTT | CASSAPRAYTEAFF
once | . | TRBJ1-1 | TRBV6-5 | TGTGCCAGCAGTTCCGACAGGAAGAACACTGAAGCTTTCTTT | CASSSDRKNTEAFF
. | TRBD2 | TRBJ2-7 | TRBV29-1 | TGCAGCGCTAGCGGGAGGGCTGGCTACGAGCAGTACTTC | CSASGRAGYEQYF
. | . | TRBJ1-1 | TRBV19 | TGTGCCAGTAGTCCTAAGGGGAATAGGGGGAATCCTGAAGCTTTCTTT | CASSPKGNRGNPEAFF
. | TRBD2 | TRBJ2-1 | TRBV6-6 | TGTGCCAGCAGTCAAGCGGGAGGGAATGGTGAGCAGTTCTTC | CASSQAGGNGEQFF
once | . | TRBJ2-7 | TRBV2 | TGTGCCAGCACCCTGAGCTCCTACGAGCAGTACTTC | CASTLSSYEQYF
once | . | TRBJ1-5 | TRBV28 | TGTGCCAGCAGTCGCGCAGGGGCTGTAATCCCCCAGCATTTT | CASSRAGAVIPQHF
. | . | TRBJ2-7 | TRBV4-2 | TGTGCCAGCAGCCAACTCCCGAGGGGGCTAGCGGAGCTCAGGGGGTACGAGCAGTACTTC | CASSQLPRGLAELRGYEQYF
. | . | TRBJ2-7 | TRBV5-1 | TGCGCCAGCAGCTTGGTCGCCGGTTACGAGCAGTACTTC | CASSLVAGYEQYF
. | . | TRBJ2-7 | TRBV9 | TGTGCCAGCAGCGTAGGGGCAGTCTTTTACGAGCAGTACTTC | CASSVGAVFYEQYF
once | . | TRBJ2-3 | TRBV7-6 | TGTGCCAGCAGCTTACAGGAGCCAGATACGCAGTATTTT | CASSLQEPDTQYF
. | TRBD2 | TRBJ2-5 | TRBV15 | TGTGCCACCAGTCAGACTAGCGGGGGCGAGACCCAGTACTTC | CATSQTSGGETQYF
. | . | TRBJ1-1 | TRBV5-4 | TGTGCCAGCAGCTGGACCGCTATGAACACTGAAGCTTTCTTT | CASSWTAMNTEAFF
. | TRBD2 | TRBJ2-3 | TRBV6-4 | TGTGCCAGCAGTCTCAGCCCGGGACTAGCGGGGAGCCCGCAGTATTTT | CASSLSPGLAGSPQYF
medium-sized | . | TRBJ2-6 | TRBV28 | TGTGCCACCCTGGGTGCTGGGGCCAACGTCCTGACTTTC | CATLGAGANVLTF
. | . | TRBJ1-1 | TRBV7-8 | TGTGCCAGCAGCCCGCAGGATTTCGACACTGAAGCTTTCTTT | CASSPQDFDTEAFF
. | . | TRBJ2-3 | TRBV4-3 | TGCGCCAGCAGCCAAGTAACGGGTAGCACAGATACGCAGTATTTT | CASSQVTGSTDTQYF
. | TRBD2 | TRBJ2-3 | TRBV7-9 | TGTGCCAGCAGCCCCAAGGGCGGGAGGGGAACAGATACGCAGTATTTT | CASSPKGGRGTDTQYF
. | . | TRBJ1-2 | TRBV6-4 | TGTGCCAGCAGTGACTCGAGATCAAGGTCTGGCTACACCTTC | CASSDSRSRSGYTF
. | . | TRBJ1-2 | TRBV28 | TGTGCCAGCAGCCAGACCGTTCCCTATGGCTACACCTTC | CASSQTVPYGYTF
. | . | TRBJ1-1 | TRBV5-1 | TGCGCCAGCAGCTTGGAAGCCAGGGATACTGAAGCTTTCTTT | CASSLEARDTEAFF
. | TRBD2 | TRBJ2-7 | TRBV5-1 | TGCGCCAGCAGCCCTGGGGGGACTAGCGGATCCTACGAGCAGTACTTC | CASSPGGTSGSYEQYF
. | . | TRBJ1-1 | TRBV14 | TGTGCCAGCAGCCAAATTGCTTGGAGTGAAGCTTTCTTT | CASSQIAWSEAFF
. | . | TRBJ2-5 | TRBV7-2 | TGTGCCAGCAGTTTAGTGGGACGAGAGACCCAGTACTTC | CASSLVGRETQYF